This entry describes one T cell receptor beta chain. Its antigen is currently unknown. Using a J-beta primer mix together with a sample-barcoded 5' primer, a second PCR was run for roughly 7 to 12 cycles. TCRdb redid the calling of the 5' RACE reads with MiXCR, one entry per CDR3 protein. This sample yields about 1 million distinct CDR3 sequences, of which roughly 45% are seen a single time; approximately 17% belongs to the top ten. The sample comes from a study of blood T cells in healthy people across ages. Germline V gene sequence: CDR1 SEHNR, CDR2 FQNEAQ (reference sequence). Trimming cost V 1 base and J 7 bases; bases outside gene matches: 10. The CDR3 is made up of 16 amino acids. A minimum of 7 million PBMCs was isolated per sample. Study-wide points: TCR beta diversity, measured per million T cells, fell in a roughly linear way with age. A strong correlation between TCR beta diversity and naive T cell percentage was seen.

The source is a woman aged 60-70 years in good health. Specimen: blood. The V gene is TRBV7-9, the J gene TRBJ2-1; 7 bases are shared with TRBD2. CDR3 coding DNA: TGTGCCAGCAGCTTAGGCATTGCGGGAGTGGGAAATGAGCAGTTCTTC. Encoded protein: CASSLGIAGVGNEQFF.